The source of this TCR beta chain is a study of graft-versus-host responses after intestinal transplantation. Study details: Multivisceral, liver-intestinal, or isolated intestinal transplants were given to recipients. All recipients got anti-thymocyte globulin induction, then tacrolimus and steroids for roughly three years. Notes on the study in general: Some GvH clones were seen earlier in gut or blood, suggesting intestinal origin.

Sequencing used immunoSEQ multiplex PCR; TCRdb keeps in-frame clones, though not all of them. Of 85,000 to 100,000 clones detected, about 90% appear once; the ten largest clones hold 0.15% to 0.2%. In this sample, this clone turned up once. Its target is not known. The receptor was derived from a human donor who received an intestinal transplant. The material sequenced was unstimulated CD4+ T cells sorted from spleen or lymph node cells, taken before intestinal transplant.

The CDR3 sequence is CASSRRGWGYTF. For the CDR3, the DNA is TGTGCCAGCAGTCGGCGGGGCTGGGGCTACACCTTC. The rearrangement joins TRBV7-2 to TRBJ1-2; D perhaps matches TRBD1 (5 bases). This CDR3 has 12 amino acids. Germline CDR1 is SGHTA and CDR2 is FQGNSA. V was pared by 6 bases and J by 8 bases, with 13 bases between.